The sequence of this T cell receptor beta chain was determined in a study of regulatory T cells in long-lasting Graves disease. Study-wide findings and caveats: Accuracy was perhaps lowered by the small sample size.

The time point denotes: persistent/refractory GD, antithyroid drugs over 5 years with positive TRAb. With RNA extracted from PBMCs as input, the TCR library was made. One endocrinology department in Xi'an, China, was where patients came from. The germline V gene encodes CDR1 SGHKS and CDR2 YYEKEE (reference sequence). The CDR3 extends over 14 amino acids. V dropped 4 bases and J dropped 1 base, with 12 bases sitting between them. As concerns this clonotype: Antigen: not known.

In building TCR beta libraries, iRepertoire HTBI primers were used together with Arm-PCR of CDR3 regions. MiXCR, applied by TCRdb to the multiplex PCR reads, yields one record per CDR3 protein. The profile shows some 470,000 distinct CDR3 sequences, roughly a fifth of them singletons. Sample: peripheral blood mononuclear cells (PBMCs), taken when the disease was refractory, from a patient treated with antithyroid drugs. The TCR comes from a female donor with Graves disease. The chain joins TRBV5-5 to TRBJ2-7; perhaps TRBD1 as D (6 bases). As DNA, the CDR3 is TGTGCCAGCAGCGATTACAGGGTTTCCTACGAGCAGTACTTC. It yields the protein CASSDYRVSYEQYF.